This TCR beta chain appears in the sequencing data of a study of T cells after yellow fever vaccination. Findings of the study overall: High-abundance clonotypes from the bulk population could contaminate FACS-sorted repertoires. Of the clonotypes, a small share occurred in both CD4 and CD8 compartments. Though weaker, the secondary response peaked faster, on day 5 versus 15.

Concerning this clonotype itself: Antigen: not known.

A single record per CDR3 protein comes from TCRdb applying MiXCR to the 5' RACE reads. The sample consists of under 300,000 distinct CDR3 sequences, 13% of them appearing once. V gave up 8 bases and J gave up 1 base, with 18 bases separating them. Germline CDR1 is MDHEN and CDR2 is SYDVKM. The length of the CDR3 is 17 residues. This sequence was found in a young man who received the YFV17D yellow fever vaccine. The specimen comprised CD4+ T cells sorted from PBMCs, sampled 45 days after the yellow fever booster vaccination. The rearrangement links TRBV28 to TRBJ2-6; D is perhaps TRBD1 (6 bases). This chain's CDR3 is CASLKRAGVSGANVLTF. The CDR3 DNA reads TGTGCCAGCCTCAAAAGGGCAGGGGTGTCTGGGGCCAACGTCCTGACTTTC.